A selection of T cell receptor beta chains follows, all from one sample in a study of shared clonotypes between healthy human individuals. Clones were read by immunoSEQ multiplex PCR, and TCRdb kept only the in-frame ones, dropping some. The sample shows more than 400,000 clones, roughly 80% of them seen only once. Sequencing used PBMCs. Receptors originate from a woman between 40 and 55 years old in good health. Some clones in this sample may be carry-over from other donors' samples. Each CDR3 is given with its conserved first and last residue. D genes are given only for firm matches. The size entry is marked missing in some rows and otherwise reads once, few, many or a size class.

abundance: few; len: 16; j_gene: TRBJ1-3; d_gene: NA; v_gene: TRBV2; CDR3nt: TGTGCCAGCAGTGTAATAAGGACTAGCTCTGGAAACACCATATATTTT; CDR3aa: CASSVIRTSSGNTIYF
abundance: NA; len: 15; j_gene: TRBJ2-3; d_gene: NA; v_gene: TRBV30; CDR3nt: TGTGCCTGGAGTTTAATTGTGGCAAGCACAGATACGCAGTATTTT; CDR3aa: CAWSLIVASTDTQYF
abundance: NA; len: 17; j_gene: TRBJ2-7; d_gene: TRBD2; v_gene: TRBV7-9; CDR3nt: TGTGCCAGCAGCTTAAGTACCCGGACTAGCGGGAACTACGAGCAGTACTTC; CDR3aa: CASSLSTRTSGNYEQYF
abundance: NA; len: 16; j_gene: TRBJ2-5; d_gene: NA; v_gene: TRBV28; CDR3nt: TGTGCCAGCAGCCAACAGGGAACACCTTCACGGGAGACCCAGTACTTC; CDR3aa: CASSQQGTPSRETQYF
abundance: NA; len: 19; j_gene: TRBJ2-1; d_gene: NA; v_gene: TRBV21-1; CDR3nt: TGTGCCAGCATCAACGGGAAAAAGGGTAGGCGCCCCTCCTACAATGAGCAGTTCTTC; CDR3aa: CASINGKKGRRPSYNEQFF
abundance: many; len: 13; j_gene: TRBJ2-3; d_gene: NA; v_gene: TRBV7-7; CDR3nt: TGTGCTAGCAGCTTTAGGGTTGAAGATACGCAGTATTTT; CDR3aa: CASSFRVEDTQYF
abundance: NA; len: 12; j_gene: TRBJ2-3; d_gene: NA; v_gene: TRBV7-7; CDR3nt: TGTGCTAGCAGCGCGATCACAGATACGCAGTATTTT; CDR3aa: CASSAITDTQYF
abundance: NA; len: 15; j_gene: TRBJ1-1; d_gene: TRBD1; v_gene: TRBV18; CDR3nt: TGTGCCAGCTCGTTGGCAGGGGGCAGAAACACTGAAGCTTTCTTT; CDR3aa: CASSLAGGRNTEAFF
abundance: NA; len: 16; j_gene: TRBJ1-1; d_gene: TRBD1; v_gene: TRBV27; CDR3nt: TGTGCCAGCAGTTCTCTGACAGGGACCATGAACACTGAAGCTTTCTTT; CDR3aa: CASSSLTGTMNTEAFF
abundance: once; len: 13; j_gene: TRBJ2-7; d_gene: NA; v_gene: TRBV5-4; CDR3nt: TGTGCCAGCAGCTCGCCACAGGATTACGAGCAGTACTTC; CDR3aa: CASSSPQDYEQYF
abundance: NA; len: 15; j_gene: TRBJ2-3; d_gene: NA; v_gene: TRBV7-3; CDR3nt: TGTGCCAGCAGCCCACGTCGGGCACCCACAGATACGCAGTATTTT; CDR3aa: CASSPRRAPTDTQYF
abundance: NA; len: 15; j_gene: TRBJ2-7; d_gene: NA; v_gene: TRBV4-2; CDR3nt: TGTGCCAGCAGCCAGGACCCCCCGGCCCTATACGAGCAGTACTTC; CDR3aa: CASSQDPPALYEQYF
abundance: NA; len: 14; j_gene: TRBJ2-7; d_gene: NA; v_gene: TRBV28; CDR3nt: TGTGCCAGCAGTCGTGGGGGGAACCTGGGCGAGCAGTACTTC; CDR3aa: CASSRGGNLGEQYF
abundance: NA; len: 13; j_gene: TRBJ2-7; d_gene: NA; v_gene: TRBV5-1; CDR3nt: TGCGCCAGCAGCTTGGACGGAGCCTACGAGCAGTACTTC; CDR3aa: CASSLDGAYEQYF
abundance: once; len: 14; j_gene: TRBJ2-7; d_gene: TRBD1; v_gene: TRBV27; CDR3nt: TGTGCCAGCAGTCTCCAGGGGACAGGGTACGAGCAGTACTTC; CDR3aa: CASSLQGTGYEQYF
abundance: NA; len: 16; j_gene: TRBJ1-1; d_gene: NA; v_gene: TRBV11-2; CDR3nt: TGTGCCAGCAGCTTAGATCGCGTAGGGTACACGACTGAAGCTTTCTTT; CDR3aa: CASSLDRVGYTTEAFF
abundance: NA; len: 15; j_gene: TRBJ2-1; d_gene: NA; v_gene: TRBV4-2; CDR3nt: TGTGCCAGCAGCCAAGAGAGAGGGGGTTACAATGAGCAGTTCTTC; CDR3aa: CASSQERGGYNEQFF
abundance: NA; len: 16; j_gene: TRBJ1-2; d_gene: NA; v_gene: TRBV7-9; CDR3nt: TGTGCCAGCAGCTTAGTACGAACACAAAGTAACTATGGCTACACCTTC; CDR3aa: CASSLVRTQSNYGYTF
abundance: NA; len: 13; j_gene: TRBJ2-3; d_gene: NA; v_gene: TRBV11-3; CDR3nt: TGTGCCAGCAGCCGAGACAGGACAGATACGCAGTATTTT; CDR3aa: CASSRDRTDTQYF
abundance: NA; len: 14; j_gene: TRBJ2-7; d_gene: TRBD2; v_gene: TRBV7-2; CDR3nt: TGTGCCAGCAGCTTAAGAGCGGGAGAAGTCGGGCAGTACTTC; CDR3aa: CASSLRAGEVGQYF
abundance: NA; len: 16; j_gene: TRBJ2-2; d_gene: NA; v_gene: TRBV15; CDR3nt: TGTGCCACCAGCAGATACGGGATGCGGGTCACCGGGGAGCTGTTTTTT; CDR3aa: CATSRYGMRVTGELFF
abundance: NA; len: 17; j_gene: TRBJ2-1; d_gene: NA; v_gene: TRBV21-1; CDR3nt: TGTGCCAGCAGCAAAAACCTCTTTGGGCACGTCTACAATGAGCAGTTCTTC; CDR3aa: CASSKNLFGHVYNEQFF
abundance: NA; len: 16; j_gene: TRBJ2-1; d_gene: TRBD1; v_gene: TRBV7-2; CDR3nt: TGTGCCAGCAGCCTACGACAGGGGAGCTCCTACAATGAGCAGTTCTTC; CDR3aa: CASSLRQGSSYNEQFF
abundance: NA; len: 12; j_gene: TRBJ2-3; d_gene: NA; v_gene: TRBV7-9; CDR3nt: TGTGCCAGCAGGGACCCCGCTTATACGCAGTATTTT; CDR3aa: CASRDPAYTQYF
abundance: once; len: 12; j_gene: TRBJ2-7; d_gene: NA; v_gene: TRBV6-1; CDR3nt: TGTGCCAGCAGGGAGGGCCCCTACGAGCAGTACTTC; CDR3aa: CASREGPYEQYF
abundance: many; len: 15; j_gene: TRBJ2-7; d_gene: TRBD1; v_gene: TRBV11-2; CDR3nt: TGTGCCAGCAGCTTAGATGCCAGGGGGATCGACGAGCAGTACTTC; CDR3aa: CASSLDARGIDEQYF
abundance: NA; len: 14; j_gene: TRBJ2-7; d_gene: TRBD2; v_gene: TRBV10-1; CDR3nt: TGCGCCAGCAGTGAGGGTGGACTAGGAGACGAGCAGTACTTC; CDR3aa: CASSEGGLGDEQYF
abundance: NA; len: 16; j_gene: TRBJ2-7; d_gene: NA; v_gene: TRBV15; CDR3nt: TGTGCCACCAGCAGGGGGGGGACACGAGGGACCTACGAGCAGTACTTC; CDR3aa: CATSRGGTRGTYEQYF
abundance: NA; len: 13; j_gene: TRBJ2-7; d_gene: NA; v_gene: TRBV29-1; CDR3nt: TGCAGCGCCCGGGACCTCGTTGGGTCGGAGCAGTACTTC; CDR3aa: CSARDLVGSEQYF
abundance: few; len: 15; j_gene: TRBJ2-5; d_gene: NA; v_gene: TRBV4-1; CDR3nt: TGCGCCAGCAGCGGGGGGATACGTCTCCAAGAGACCCAGTACTTC; CDR3aa: CASSGGIRLQETQYF
abundance: NA; len: 14; j_gene: TRBJ2-6; d_gene: NA; v_gene: TRBV30; CDR3nt: TGTGCCTGGAGTCGGAGCTCTGGGGCCAACGTCCTGACTTTC; CDR3aa: CAWSRSSGANVLTF
abundance: NA; len: 14; j_gene: TRBJ2-5; d_gene: NA; v_gene: TRBV18; CDR3nt: TGTGCCAGCTCACCACTCGGGGACCCAGAGACCCAGTACTTC; CDR3aa: CASSPLGDPETQYF
abundance: few; len: 15; j_gene: TRBJ2-2; d_gene: NA; v_gene: TRBV9; CDR3nt: TGTGCCAGCAGCGCTAGGATCGAAGGCACCGGGGAGCTGTTTTTT; CDR3aa: CASSARIEGTGELFF
abundance: NA; len: 13; j_gene: TRBJ2-3; d_gene: NA; v_gene: TRBV27; CDR3nt: TGTGCCAGCAGTCCCCAAAGCACAGATACGCAGTATTTT; CDR3aa: CASSPQSTDTQYF
abundance: NA; len: 17; j_gene: TRBJ2-3; d_gene: TRBD2; v_gene: TRBV4-1; CDR3nt: TGCGCCAGCAGCCCGGGCCGATGGCGGGAGGTTGTAGATACGCAGTATTTT; CDR3aa: CASSPGRWREVVDTQYF
abundance: once; len: 14; j_gene: TRBJ1-6; d_gene: TRBD1; v_gene: TRBV30; CDR3nt: TGTGCCTGGAGTATGGGACAGGGGAATTCACCCCTCCACTTT; CDR3aa: CAWSMGQGNSPLHF
abundance: NA; len: 14; j_gene: TRBJ1-5; d_gene: NA; v_gene: TRBV6-6; CDR3nt: TGTGCCAGCAGTTACGAGTCAGTAAATCAGCCCCAGCATTTT; CDR3aa: CASSYESVNQPQHF
abundance: NA; len: 16; j_gene: TRBJ2-3; d_gene: TRBD2; v_gene: TRBV19; CDR3nt: TGTGCCAGTAGCTCCGGACTAGCGGGAGTGGCAGATACGCAGTATTTT; CDR3aa: CASSSGLAGVADTQYF
abundance: NA; len: 14; j_gene: TRBJ2-7; d_gene: NA; v_gene: TRBV2; CDR3nt: TGTGCCAGCATGGGGGAGGAGTATCCCTACGAGCAGTACTTC; CDR3aa: CASMGEEYPYEQYF
abundance: NA; len: 14; j_gene: TRBJ1-5; d_gene: NA; v_gene: TRBV18; CDR3nt: TGTGCCAGCTCACTAGGGAGTAGCAATCAGCCCCAGCATTTT; CDR3aa: CASSLGSSNQPQHF
abundance: NA; len: 15; j_gene: TRBJ1-4; d_gene: TRBD1; v_gene: TRBV5-1; CDR3nt: TGCGCCAGCAGCTTGGGAGGGACAGGGTTGGAAAAACTGTTTTTT; CDR3aa: CASSLGGTGLEKLFF
abundance: NA; len: 12; j_gene: TRBJ2-2; d_gene: NA; v_gene: TRBV11-2; CDR3nt: TGTGCCAGCAGCAGGGACACCGGGGAGCTGTTTTTT; CDR3aa: CASSRDTGELFF
abundance: many; len: 14; j_gene: TRBJ2-3; d_gene: NA; v_gene: TRBV11-2; CDR3nt: TGTGCCAGCAGCTTTCTAGATTTCACAGATACGCAGTATTTT; CDR3aa: CASSFLDFTDTQYF
abundance: NA; len: 14; j_gene: TRBJ1-3; d_gene: NA; v_gene: TRBV5-8; CDR3nt: TGTGCCAGCAGCTTGATCCGCTCTGGAAACACCATATATTTT; CDR3aa: CASSLIRSGNTIYF
abundance: NA; len: 15; j_gene: TRBJ1-4; d_gene: TRBD1; v_gene: TRBV4-2; CDR3nt: TGTGCCAGCAGCCAAAGCAGGGGGGGTGGTGAAAAACTGTTTTTT; CDR3aa: CASSQSRGGGEKLFF
abundance: NA; len: 14; j_gene: TRBJ1-5; d_gene: NA; v_gene: TRBV18; CDR3nt: TGTGCCAGCTCACGACAAAGGGTCGATCAGCCCCAGCATTTT; CDR3aa: CASSRQRVDQPQHF
abundance: once; len: 17; j_gene: TRBJ2-6; d_gene: TRBD1; v_gene: TRBV7-2; CDR3nt: TGTGCCAGCAGCTTAAAGACAGGGTTTACTGGGGCCAACGTCCTGACTTTC; CDR3aa: CASSLKTGFTGANVLTF
abundance: NA; len: 15; j_gene: TRBJ2-3; d_gene: TRBD2; v_gene: TRBV5-6; CDR3nt: TGTGCCAGCAGTCCGACTAGCGGGACCACAGATACGCAGTATTTT; CDR3aa: CASSPTSGTTDTQYF
abundance: NA; len: 15; j_gene: TRBJ2-3; d_gene: TRBD2; v_gene: TRBV11-2; CDR3nt: TGTGCCAGCAGCTTAACTAGCGGGAGTCCAGATACGCAGTATTTT; CDR3aa: CASSLTSGSPDTQYF
abundance: once; len: 15; j_gene: TRBJ1-3; d_gene: NA; v_gene: TRBV4-2; CDR3nt: TGTGCCAGCAGCTTATCGCCGAACTCTGGAAACACCATATATTTT; CDR3aa: CASSLSPNSGNTIYF
abundance: NA; len: 14; j_gene: TRBJ1-2; d_gene: TRBD1; v_gene: TRBV5-6; CDR3nt: TGTGCCAGCAGCTTCGACAGGGCAGACTATGGCTACACCTTC; CDR3aa: CASSFDRADYGYTF